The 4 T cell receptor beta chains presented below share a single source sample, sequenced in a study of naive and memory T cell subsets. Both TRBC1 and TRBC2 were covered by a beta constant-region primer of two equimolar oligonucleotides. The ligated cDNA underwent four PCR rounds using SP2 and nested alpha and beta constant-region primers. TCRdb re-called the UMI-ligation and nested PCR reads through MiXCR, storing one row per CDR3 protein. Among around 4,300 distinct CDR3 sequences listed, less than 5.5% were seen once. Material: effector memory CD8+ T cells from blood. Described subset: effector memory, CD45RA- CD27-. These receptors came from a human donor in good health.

CDR3 sequence (DNA): TGTGCCAGCAGGCCCCCGGACAGGGACACCGGGGAGCTGTTTTTT. Translated: CASRPPDRDTGELFF. The rearrangement joins TRBV6-1 to TRBJ2-2, with 8 positions matching TRBD1. V trimming: 6 bases; J trimming: 3 bases; junction bases outside the gene matches: 6. Germline V gene data show CDR1 as MNHNS and CDR2 as SASEGT. There are 15 residues in the CDR3.

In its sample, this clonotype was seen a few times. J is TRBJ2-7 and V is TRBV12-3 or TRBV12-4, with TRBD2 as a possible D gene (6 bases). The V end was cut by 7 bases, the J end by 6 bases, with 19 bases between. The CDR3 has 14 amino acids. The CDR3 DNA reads TGTGCCAGCAATCGGGCGGGGACTTTGGGCGAGCAGTACTTC. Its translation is CASNRAGTLGEQYF.

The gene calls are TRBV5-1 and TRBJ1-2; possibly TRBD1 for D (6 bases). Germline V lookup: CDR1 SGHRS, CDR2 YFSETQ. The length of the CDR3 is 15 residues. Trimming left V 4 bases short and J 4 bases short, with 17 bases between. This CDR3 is CASSQKSTGIYGYTF. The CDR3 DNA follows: TGCGCCAGCAGCCAAAAGTCTACAGGGATCTATGGCTACACCTTC.

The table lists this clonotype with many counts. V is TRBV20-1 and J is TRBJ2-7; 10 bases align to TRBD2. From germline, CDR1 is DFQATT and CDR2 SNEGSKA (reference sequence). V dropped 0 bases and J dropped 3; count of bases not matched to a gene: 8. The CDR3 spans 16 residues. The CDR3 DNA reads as TGCAGTGCTAGAGACCCCCTTCTAGCGGGAGACTACGAGCAGTACTTC. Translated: CSARDPLLAGDYEQYF.